These 6 T cell receptor beta chains were all obtained from the same sample, sequenced in a study of cytomegalovirus exposure and HLA in healthy donors. Vbeta (60) and Jbeta (13) primers were used in the PCR. Clones were sequenced by immunoSEQ multiplex PCR, and TCRdb holds only the in-frame ones, with some missing. The sample gives 95,000 to 150,000 clones, over 65% of which show up once; approximately 4% is in the top ten. Sequenced material: PBMCs. The receptors stem from a man aged 40-49 years in good health and CMV-seropositive.

V is TRBV27 and J is TRBJ1-5; the D gene is possibly TRBD1 (5 bases). CDR3 length: 15 residues. Between the trimmed V and J ends, which lost 4 bases and 1 base, there was a span of 11 bases. Germline V gene sequence: CDR1 MNHEY, CDR2 SMNVEV (reference sequence). CDR3 region: CASSSLEGSNQPQHF. In nucleotides, the CDR3 is TGTGCCAGCAGTTCCCTGGAGGGGAGCAATCAGCCCCAGCATTTT.

The V gene is TRBV11-2, the J gene TRBJ2-7; TRBD1 aligns across 10 bases. The trim removed 4 bases at V and 2 bases at J, leaving 2 bases unmatched. Per germline, CDR1 SGHAT and CDR2 FQNNGV. This CDR3 is 14 amino acids long. CDR3 DNA: TGTGCCAGCAGCTCGGACAGGGGGACCTACGAGCAGTACTTC. Protein: CASSSDRGTYEQYF.

The chain carries TRBV7-6 and TRBJ2-5; the match to TRBD2 covers 7 bases. In germline, CDR1 is SGHVS, CDR2 FNYEAQ. The CDR3 covers 19 residues. J gave up 5 bases and V 2 bases, and 20 bases lay outside the gene matches. The CDR3 sequence: CASSLLAGEDALVSETQYF. Written as DNA, the CDR3 is TGTGCCAGCAGCTTACTGGCGGGAGAGGATGCTTTAGTTTCGGAGACCCAGTACTTC.

The chain recombines TRBV18 with TRBJ1-2; D call uncertain. V gave up 6 bases and J gave up 8 bases, with 16 bases separating them. The CDR3 totals 13 residues. In germline, CDR1 is KGHSH, CDR2 LQKENI. This chain's CDR3 is CASSAQRYGGYTF. CDR3 in DNA: TGTGCCAGCTCCGCCCAGCGGTATGGGGGCTACACCTTC.

This sequence joins TRBV29-1 and TRBJ2-3, with TRBD1 identical over 7 bases. This CDR3 spans 14 amino acids. Unmatched junction bases numbered 8, after V lost 8 bases and J lost 0 bases. Germline V lookup: CDR1 SQVTM, CDR2 ANQGSEA. CDR3 bases: TGCAGCCCTACAAAGACAGGGAGCACAGATACGCAGTATTTT. This codes for CSPTKTGSTDTQYF.

The chain recombines TRBV5-4 with TRBJ1-2; 10 bases are shared with TRBD1. The J segment lost 4 bases and the V segment lost 5 bases, leaving 11 bases of the junction unmatched. The CDR3 consists of 16 residues. Per germline, CDR1 SGHNT and CDR2 YYREEE (reference sequence). Written as DNA, the CDR3 is TGTGCCAGCAGTCCTATGACAGGGGGCCGCGTCTATGGCTACACCTTC. Translation: CASSPMTGGRVYGYTF. The full variable domain, completed using reference TRBV5-4 and TRBJ1-2, is ETGVTQSPTHLIKTRGQQVTLRCSSQSGHNTVSWYQQALGQGPQFIFQYYREEENGRGNFPPRFSGLQFPNYSSELNVNALELDDSALYLCASSPMTGGRVYGYTFGSGTRLTVV.